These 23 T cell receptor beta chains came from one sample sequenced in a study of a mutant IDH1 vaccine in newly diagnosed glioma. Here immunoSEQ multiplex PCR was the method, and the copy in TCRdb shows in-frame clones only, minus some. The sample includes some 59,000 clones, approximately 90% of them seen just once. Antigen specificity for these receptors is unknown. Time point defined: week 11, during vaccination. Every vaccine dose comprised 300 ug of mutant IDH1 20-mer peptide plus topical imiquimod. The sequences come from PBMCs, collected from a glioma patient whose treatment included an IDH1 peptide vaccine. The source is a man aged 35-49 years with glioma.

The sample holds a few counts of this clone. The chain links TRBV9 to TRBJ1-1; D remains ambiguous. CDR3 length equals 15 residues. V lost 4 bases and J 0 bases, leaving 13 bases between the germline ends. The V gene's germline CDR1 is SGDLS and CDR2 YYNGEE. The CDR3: CASSPRGAMNTEAFF. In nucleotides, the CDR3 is TGTGCCAGCAGCCCTCGGGGAGCGATGAACACTGAAGCTTTCTTT.

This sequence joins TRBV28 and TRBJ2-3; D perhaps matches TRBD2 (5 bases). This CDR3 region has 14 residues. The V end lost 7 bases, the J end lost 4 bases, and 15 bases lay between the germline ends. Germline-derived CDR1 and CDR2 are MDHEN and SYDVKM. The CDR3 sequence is CASTVPEGPDTQYF. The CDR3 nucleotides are TGTGCCAGCACAGTCCCCGAGGGCCCAGATACGCAGTATTTT.

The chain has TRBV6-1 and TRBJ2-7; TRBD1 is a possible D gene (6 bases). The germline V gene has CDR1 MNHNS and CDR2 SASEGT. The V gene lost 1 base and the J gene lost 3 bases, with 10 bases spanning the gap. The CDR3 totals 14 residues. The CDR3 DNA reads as TGTGCCAGCAGTGAAGGGGGCAGGGGCTACGAGCAGTACTTC. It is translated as CASSEGGRGYEQYF.

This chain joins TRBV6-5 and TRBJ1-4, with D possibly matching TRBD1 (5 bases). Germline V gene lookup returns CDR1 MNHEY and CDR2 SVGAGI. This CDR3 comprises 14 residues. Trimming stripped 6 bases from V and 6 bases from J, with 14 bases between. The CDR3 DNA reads TGTGCCAGCAGCCTGACGGTGGGGGATGAAAAACTGTTTTTT. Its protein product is CASSLTVGDEKLFF.

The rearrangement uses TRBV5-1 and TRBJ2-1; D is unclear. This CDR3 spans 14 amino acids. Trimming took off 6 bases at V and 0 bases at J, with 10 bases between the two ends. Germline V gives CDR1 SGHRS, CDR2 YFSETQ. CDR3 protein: CASTSGVSYNEQFF. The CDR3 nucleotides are TGCGCCAGCACCTCCGGAGTCTCCTACAATGAGCAGTTCTTC.

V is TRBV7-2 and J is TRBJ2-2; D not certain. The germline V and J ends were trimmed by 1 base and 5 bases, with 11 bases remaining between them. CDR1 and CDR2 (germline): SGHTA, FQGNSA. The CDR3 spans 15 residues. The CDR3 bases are TGTGCCAGCAGCTTAGATTGGCGGAGTACCGGGGAGCTGTTTTTT. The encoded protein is CASSLDWRSTGELFF.

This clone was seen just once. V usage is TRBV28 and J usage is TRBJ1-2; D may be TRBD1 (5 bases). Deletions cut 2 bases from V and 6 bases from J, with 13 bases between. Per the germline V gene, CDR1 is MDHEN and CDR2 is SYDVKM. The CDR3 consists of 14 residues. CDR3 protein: CASSLPTAPNGYTF. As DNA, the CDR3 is TGTGCCAGCAGTTTACCGACAGCTCCGAATGGCTACACCTTC.

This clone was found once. The CDR3 region is CASSLAPGQDTDTQYF. The CDR3 DNA follows: TGCGCCAGCAGCTTGGCCCCGGGACAGGATACAGATACGCAGTATTTT. The chain joins TRBV5-1 to TRBJ2-3, with 8 bases matching TRBD1. J was trimmed by 3 bases and V by 0 bases; bases with no gene match: 6. Germline CDR1 is SGHRS and CDR2 is YFSETQ. The CDR3 is 16 residues long.

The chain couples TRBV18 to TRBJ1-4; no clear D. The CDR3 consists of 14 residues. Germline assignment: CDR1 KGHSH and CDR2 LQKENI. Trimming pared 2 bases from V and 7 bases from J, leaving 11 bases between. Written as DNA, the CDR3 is TGTGCCAGCTCACCAAGGGAGGGTCGTGAAAAACTGTTTTTT. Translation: CASSPREGREKLFF.

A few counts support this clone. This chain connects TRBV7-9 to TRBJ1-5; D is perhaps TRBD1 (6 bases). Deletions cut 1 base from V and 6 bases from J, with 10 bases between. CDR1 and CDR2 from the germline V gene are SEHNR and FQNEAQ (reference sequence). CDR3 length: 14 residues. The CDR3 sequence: CASSLGAGVQPQHF. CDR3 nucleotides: TGTGCCAGCAGCTTAGGGGCAGGGGTTCAGCCCCAGCATTTT.

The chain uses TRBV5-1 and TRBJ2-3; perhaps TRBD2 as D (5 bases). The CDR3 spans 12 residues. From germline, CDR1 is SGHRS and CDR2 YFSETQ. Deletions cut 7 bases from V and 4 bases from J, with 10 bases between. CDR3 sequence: CASAREPDTQYF. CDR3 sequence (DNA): TGCGCCAGCGCTAGGGAGCCAGATACGCAGTATTTT.

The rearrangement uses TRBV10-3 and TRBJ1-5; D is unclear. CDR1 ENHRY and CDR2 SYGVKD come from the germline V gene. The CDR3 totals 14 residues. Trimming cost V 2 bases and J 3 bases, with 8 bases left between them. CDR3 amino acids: CAISEEVNNQPQHF. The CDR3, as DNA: TGTGCCATCAGTGAGGAGGTCAACAATCAGCCCCAGCATTTT.

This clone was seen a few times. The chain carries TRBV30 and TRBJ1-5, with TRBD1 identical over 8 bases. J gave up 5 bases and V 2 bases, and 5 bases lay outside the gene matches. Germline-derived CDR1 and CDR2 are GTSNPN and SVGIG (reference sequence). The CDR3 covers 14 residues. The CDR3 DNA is TGTGCCTGGAGTCGGACAGGGCTGGATCAGCCCCAGCATTTT. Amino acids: CAWSRTGLDQPQHF. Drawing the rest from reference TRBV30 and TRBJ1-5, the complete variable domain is SQTIHQWPATLVQPVGSPLSLECTVEGTSNPNLYWYRQAAGRGLQLLFYSVGIGQISSEVPQNLSASRPQDRQFILSSKKLLLSDSGFYLCAWSRTGLDQPQHFGDGTRLSIL.

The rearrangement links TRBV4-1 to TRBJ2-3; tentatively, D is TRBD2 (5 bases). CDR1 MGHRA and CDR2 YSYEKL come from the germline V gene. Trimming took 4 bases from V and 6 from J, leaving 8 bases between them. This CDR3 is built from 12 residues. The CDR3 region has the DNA TGCGCCAGCAGCCGAGTAGCGGATACGCAGTATTTT. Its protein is CASSRVADTQYF.

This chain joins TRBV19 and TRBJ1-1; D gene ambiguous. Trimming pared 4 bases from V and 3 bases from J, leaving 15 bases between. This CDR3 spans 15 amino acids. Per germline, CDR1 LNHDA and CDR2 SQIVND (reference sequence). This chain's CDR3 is CASSTRERSDTEAFF. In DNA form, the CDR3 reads TGTGCCAGTAGTACCCGGGAGCGAAGCGACACTGAAGCTTTCTTT.

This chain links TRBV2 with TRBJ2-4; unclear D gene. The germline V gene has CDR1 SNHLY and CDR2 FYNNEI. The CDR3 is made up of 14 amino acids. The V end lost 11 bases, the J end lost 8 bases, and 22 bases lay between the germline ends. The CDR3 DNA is TGTGCCGCCCCCCCGGGTCCAGCCGTGGACATTCAGTACTTC. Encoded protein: CAAPPGPAVDIQYF. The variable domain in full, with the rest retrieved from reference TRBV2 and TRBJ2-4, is EPEVTQTPSHQVTQMGQEVILRCVPISNHLYFYWYRQILGQKVEFLVSFYNNEISEKSEIFDDQFSVERPDGSNFTLKIRSTKLEDSAMYFCAAPPGPAVDIQYFGAGTRLSVL.

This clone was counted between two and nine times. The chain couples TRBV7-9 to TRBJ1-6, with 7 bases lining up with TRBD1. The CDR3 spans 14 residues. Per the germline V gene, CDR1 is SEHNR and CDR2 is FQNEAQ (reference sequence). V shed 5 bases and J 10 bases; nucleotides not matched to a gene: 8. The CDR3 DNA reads TGTGCCAGCAGCCCAAGGACAGGACGGTCACCCCTCCACTTT. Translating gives CASSPRTGRSPLHF.

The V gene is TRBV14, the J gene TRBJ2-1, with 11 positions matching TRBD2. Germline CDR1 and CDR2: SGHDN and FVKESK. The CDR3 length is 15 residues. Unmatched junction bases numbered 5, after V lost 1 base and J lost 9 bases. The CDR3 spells CASSQGLAGGGEQFF. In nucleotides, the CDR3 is TGTGCCAGCAGCCAAGGTCTAGCGGGAGGAGGTGAGCAGTTCTTC. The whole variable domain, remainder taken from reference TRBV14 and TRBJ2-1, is EAGVTQFPSHSVIEKGQTVTLRCDPISGHDNLYWYRRVMGKEIKFLLHFVKESKQDESGMPNNRFLAERTGGTYSTLKVQPAELEDSGVYFCASSQGLAGGGEQFFGPGTRLTVL.

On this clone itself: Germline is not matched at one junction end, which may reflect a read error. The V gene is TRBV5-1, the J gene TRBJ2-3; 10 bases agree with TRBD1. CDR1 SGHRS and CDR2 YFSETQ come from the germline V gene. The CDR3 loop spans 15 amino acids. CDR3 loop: CVSSHPGQGMDTQYF. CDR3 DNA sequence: TGCGTCAGCAGCCATCCGGGACAGGGGATGGATACGCAGTATTTT.

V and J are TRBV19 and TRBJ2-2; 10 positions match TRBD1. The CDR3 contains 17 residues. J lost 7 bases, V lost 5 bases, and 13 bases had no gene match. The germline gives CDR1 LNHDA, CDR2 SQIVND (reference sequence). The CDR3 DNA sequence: TGTGCCAGTAGTGGGGAATTTAGGGACAGGGGAGGCGGGGAGCTGTTTTTT. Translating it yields CASSGEFRDRGGGELFF.

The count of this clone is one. The CDR3 DNA reads TGCAGCGTTGAAGATCTGGGGACAGGGGATGGCTACACCTTC. Translation: CSVEDLGTGDGYTF. The rearrangement uses TRBV29-1 and TRBJ1-2; 10 bases are a match to TRBD1. This CDR3 is 14 amino acids long. Trimming took 0 bases from V and 6 from J; bases not matched to a gene: 4. Germline V gene sequence: CDR1 SQVTM, CDR2 ANQGSEA.

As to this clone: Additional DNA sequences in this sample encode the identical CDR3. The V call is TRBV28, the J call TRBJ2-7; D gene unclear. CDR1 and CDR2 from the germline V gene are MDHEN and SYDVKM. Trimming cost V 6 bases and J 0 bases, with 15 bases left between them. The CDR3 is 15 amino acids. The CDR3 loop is CASSPRGYNSYEQYV. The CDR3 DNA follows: TGTGCCAGCAGCCCTCGAGGCTACAACTCCTACGAGCAGTACGTC.

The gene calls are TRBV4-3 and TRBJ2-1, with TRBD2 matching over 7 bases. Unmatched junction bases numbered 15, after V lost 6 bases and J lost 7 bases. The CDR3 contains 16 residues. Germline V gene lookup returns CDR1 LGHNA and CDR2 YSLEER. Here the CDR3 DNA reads TGCGCCAGCAGTCTAGATAGCGGGTTTCCCCGGAATGAGCAGTTCTTC. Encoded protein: CASSLDSGFPRNEQFF.